The 11 T cell receptor beta chains below all came from one sample that was sequenced in a study of cytomegalovirus exposure and HLA in healthy donors (dated by TCRdb to about 2017). Library generation was performed with the immunoSEQ multiplex PCR assay. Not all clones reach the TCRdb copy of this immuneACCESS table, which keeps in-frame sequences only. Checked studies attribute under half of the gap to unresolved V genes and leave the rest unexplained. A total of more than 90,000 clones appear in this sample, around 93% of them only once. The top ten constitute about 1% of the sample. Sequences were obtained from PBMCs. These receptors originate from a woman younger than 45 in good health and CMV-seropositive.

CDR3 amino acids: CAISKGSSGNTIYF. As DNA, the CDR3 is TGTGCCATCAGTAAAGGGAGCTCTGGAAACACCATATATTTT. The chain is built from TRBV10-3 and TRBJ1-3; unclear D gene. Trimming took off 5 bases at V and 0 bases at J, with 8 bases between the two ends. The CDR3 has 14 amino acids. From germline, CDR1 is ENHRY and CDR2 SYGVKD.

This CDR3 reads CASSRRASGRDTQYF. The CDR3 region has the DNA TGTGCCAGCAGCCGGAGGGCTAGCGGGAGGGATACGCAGTATTTT. The gene calls are TRBV11-2 and TRBJ2-3; 11 bases line up with TRBD2. The CDR3 is 15 amino acids. CDR1 is SGHAT, CDR2 FQNNGV, per germline. With V trimmed by 5 bases and J by 6 bases, 7 bases remained unmatched.

The rearrangement joins TRBV6-5 to TRBJ1-1, with D perhaps TRBD1 (6 bases). V shed 6 bases and J shed 4 bases, with 12 bases lying between them. This CDR3 spans 13 amino acids. Germline CDR1 and CDR2: MNHEY and SVGAGI. The CDR3 loop reads CASSPGVVTEAFF. CDR3 nucleotides: TGTGCCAGCAGCCCAGGGGTTGTCACTGAAGCTTTCTTT.

This sequence joins TRBV27 and TRBJ1-4; D is ambiguous. The germline V and J ends were trimmed by 0 bases and 6 bases, with 2 bases remaining between them. Germline lookup yields CDR1 MNHEY and CDR2 SMNVEV (reference sequence). This CDR3 has 12 residues. This chain's CDR3 is CASSLSYEKLFF. CDR3 bases: TGTGCCAGCAGTTTATCCTATGAAAAACTGTTTTTT.

The chain links TRBV7-9 to TRBJ1-2; TRBD1 might be the D (6 bases). V lost 0 bases and J lost 8, with 22 bases in between. The germline V gene encodes CDR1 SEHNR and CDR2 FQNEAQ (reference sequence). CDR3 length equals 17 residues. In DNA, the CDR3 is TGTGCCAGCAGCTTAGCCGGGGGTACGGGGGGCGTGTACGGCTACACCTTC. This codes for CASSLAGGTGGVYGYTF.

This chain connects TRBV29-1 to TRBJ2-1; D is undetermined. Trimming shortened V by 4 bases and J by 8 bases, and 6 bases separated the two germline ends. Germline V gives CDR1 SQVTM, CDR2 ANQGSEA. The length of the CDR3 is 10 residues. CDR3 sequence reads: CSVVSYEQFF. The CDR3 bases are TGCAGCGTTGTTAGCTATGAGCAGTTCTTC.

The chain carries TRBV5-6 and TRBJ1-4, with 9 bases aligning to TRBD1. The length of the CDR3 is 15 residues. The germline CDR1 and CDR2 sequences are SGHDT and YYEEEE. V lost 4 bases to trimming and J lost 3 bases; unmatched junction nucleotides: 4. The CDR3 here is CASSIYRGPNEKLFF. The DNA for the CDR3 is TGTGCCAGCAGCATATACAGGGGGCCTAATGAAAAACTGTTTTTT.

The rearrangement joins TRBV29-1 to TRBJ2-5, with TRBD2 identical over 12 bases. Trimming cost V 6 bases and J 5 bases; bases outside gene matches: 4. CDR3 length: 13 amino acids. Germline V gene sequence: CDR1 SQVTM, CDR2 ANQGSEA. The CDR3, as DNA: TGCAGCGTGGCTAGCGGGAGGGTTGAGACCCAGTACTTC. Its protein is CSVASGRVETQYF.

This chain joins TRBV6-5 and TRBJ2-2; TRBD1 matches at 8 bases. The germline CDR1 and CDR2 sequences are MNHEY and SVGAGI. The CDR3 is 15 residues long. The ends lost 5 bases at V and 7 bases at J; junction bases unmatched: 9. CDR3: CASSTLDRVNGELFF. CDR3 sequence (DNA): TGTGCCAGCAGTACCTTGGACAGGGTAAACGGGGAGCTGTTTTTT.

This clone was found once. This chain links TRBV28 with TRBJ2-1, with D possibly TRBD1 on 5 matching bases. V lost 2 bases to trimming and J lost 6 bases, with 14 bases between them. The germline V gene encodes CDR1 MDHEN and CDR2 SYDVKM. The CDR3 has 15 amino acids. The DNA of the CDR3 is TGTGCCAGCAGTTTAAATGACAATCAGGGCAATGAGCAGTTCTTC. This codes for CASSLNDNQGNEQFF.

The rearrangement uses TRBV2 and TRBJ2-7, with D uncertain. The CDR3 sequence is 11 residues long. V gave up 3 bases and J gave up 7 bases, with 7 bases separating them. Germline CDR1 SNHLY, CDR2 FYNNEI. The CDR3 loop reads CASSDTGEQYF. CDR3 DNA sequence: TGTGCCAGCAGTGATACGGGTGAGCAGTACTTC.